This T cell receptor beta chain was sequenced in a study of technical replicates of blood from a few donors. CDR3 length equals 16 residues. J lost 2 bases, V lost 2 bases, and 4 bases had no gene match. The V gene's germline CDR1 is SGHTS and CDR2 YDEGEE. TCRdb's copy holds only in-frame clones and misses some; the assay was immunoSEQ multiplex PCR. This repertoire shows 9,500 to 15,000 clones, 80% to 95% found once; its top ten account for approximately 8.5%. This chain links TRBV5-8 with TRBJ2-6, with 7 bases matching TRBD1. The sequence came from a human donor in good health. Input material: PBMCs. CDR3 DNA sequence: TGTGCCAGCAGCTTTGGTGGGACAGCTGGGGCCAACGTCCTGACTTTC. It encodes CASSFGGTAGANVLTF.